The 21 T cell receptor beta chains below were found in one sample sequenced in a study of T cell responses to AZD1222 COVID-19 vaccine. Generated by immunoSEQ multiplex PCR, the TCRdb table keeps only in-frame clones and is missing some. The data contain 130,000 to 150,000 clones, 85% to 90% of them singletons. The sample consisted of peripheral blood, taken 28 days after the second AZD1222 dose. These receptors all come from an adult who received the AZD1222 COVID-19 vaccine.

This clone was seen only a few times. The V gene is TRBV5-4, the J gene TRBJ2-2; D unresolved. Germline V lookup: CDR1 SGHNT, CDR2 YYREEE (reference sequence). V lost 4 bases and J 6 bases, leaving 7 bases between the germline ends. This CDR3 region has 12 residues. The CDR3, as DNA: TGTGCCAGCAGCCGAGACTCCGGGGAGCTGTTTTTT. Protein product: CASSRDSGELFF. The full variable domain, rest sourced from reference TRBV5-4 and TRBJ2-2, is ETGVTQSPTHLIKTRGQQVTLRCSSQSGHNTVSWYQQALGQGPQFIFQYYREEENGRGNFPPRFSGLQFPNYSSELNVNALELDDSALYLCASSRDSGELFFGEGSRLTVL.

This sequence joins TRBV14 and TRBJ1-2; D is uncertain. This CDR3 has 14 amino acids. Germline loops: CDR1 SGHDN, CDR2 FVKESK. V lost 4 bases and J 8 bases, leaving 17 bases between the germline ends. CDR3 protein: CASSPSLNLRGYTF. CDR3 nucleotide sequence: TGTGCCAGCAGCCCAAGTCTAAATTTGAGGGGCTACACCTTC.

The chain's CDR3 is CASSLGKGGEGGYTF. The CDR3 nucleotides are TGTGCCAGCAGTTTAGGAAAAGGAGGAGAAGGCGGCTACACCTTC. The chain is built from TRBV27 and TRBJ1-2, with D unresolved. Trimming stripped 2 bases from V and 8 bases from J, with 18 bases between. The CDR3 sequence is 15 residues long. Germline V gene lookup returns CDR1 MNHEY and CDR2 SMNVEV (reference sequence).

J is TRBJ1-6 and V is TRBV11-3; weak D call: TRBD1 (5 bases). Germline lookup yields CDR1 SGHNT and CDR2 YENEEA. Deletions cut 1 base from V and 4 bases from J, with 5 bases between. The CDR3 is 14 residues long. The CDR3 sequence is CASSLGGYNSPLHF. Here the CDR3 DNA reads TGTGCCAGCAGCTTAGGGGGGTATAATTCACCCCTCCACTTT.

The V call is TRBV2, the J call TRBJ1-6, with no clear D. The CDR3 totals 13 residues. Trimming shortened V by 1 base and J by 15 bases, and 13 bases separated the two germline ends. CDR1 SNHLY and CDR2 FYNNEI come from the germline V gene. CDR3 protein: CASSEGADARLHF. As DNA, the CDR3 is TGTGCCAGCAGTGAAGGGGCTGACGCGCGCCTCCACTTT.

The chain uses TRBV7-9 and TRBJ2-1; possibly TRBD2 for D (5 bases). The CDR3 runs 12 residues. V dropped 2 bases and J dropped 8 bases, with 7 bases sitting between them. CDR1 and CDR2 (germline): SEHNR, FQNEAQ (reference sequence). This chain's CDR3 is CASSLLGDEQFF. The CDR3 DNA is TGTGCCAGCAGCTTACTCGGGGATGAGCAGTTCTTC.

V usage is TRBV28 and J usage is TRBJ2-5; 8 nucleotides line up with TRBD2. The CDR3 is 15 amino acids. The V segment lost 3 bases and the J segment 5 bases; nucleotides outside the gene matches: 8. CDR1 and CDR2 (germline): MDHEN, SYDVKM. This chain's CDR3 is CASSFTGGASETQYF. The CDR3, as DNA: TGTGCCAGCAGTTTTACCGGGGGGGCAAGTGAGACCCAGTACTTC.

This clone was recorded once. The CDR3 is CAGTGGNNYGYTF. The CDR3 DNA sequence: TGTGCCGGCACAGGGGGCAACAACTATGGCTACACCTTC. V usage is TRBV19 and J usage is TRBJ1-2; TRBD1 matches 9 bases. The CDR3 extends over 13 amino acids. Losses at the gene ends were 11 bases for V and 2 bases for J; bases not matched to a gene: 6. Germline V gene data show CDR1 as LNHDA and CDR2 as SQIVND (reference sequence).

This chain joins TRBV5-4 and TRBJ1-2; D gene unclear. Per the germline V gene, CDR1 is SGHNT and CDR2 is YYREEE (reference sequence). Trimming pared 5 bases from V and 6 bases from J, leaving 11 bases between. This CDR3 comprises 12 residues. The CDR3 region is CASSLTVDGYTF. CDR3 in DNA: TGTGCCAGCAGTCTTACCGTAGATGGCTACACCTTC.

The chain couples TRBV5-6 to TRBJ2-1; D gene uncertain. CDR3 length equals 12 residues. Germline CDR1 SGHDT, CDR2 YYEEEE. Between the trimmed V and J ends, which lost 0 bases and 2 bases, there was a span of 0 bases. Here the CDR3 DNA reads TGTGCCAGCAGCTTGGCCTACAATGAGCAGTTCTTC. Protein: CASSLAYNEQFF.

The rearrangement joins TRBV2 to TRBJ2-3; D is possibly TRBD1 (5 bases). Germline assignment: CDR1 SNHLY and CDR2 FYNNEI. Between the trimmed V and J ends, which lost 2 bases and 0 bases, there was a span of 12 bases. This CDR3 has 16 residues. Here the CDR3 reads CASSEWGAESTDTQYF. DNA of the CDR3: TGTGCCAGCAGTGAATGGGGCGCAGAGAGCACAGATACGCAGTATTTT.

This clone was seen a single time. The chain is built from TRBV7-6 and TRBJ2-3; D remains ambiguous. Germline V gene sequence: CDR1 SGHVS, CDR2 FNYEAQ. V was shortened by 2 bases and J by 1 base, with 10 bases between the two germline ends. The length of the CDR3 is 15 residues. CDR3 amino acids: CASSLRWLGTDTQYF. CDR3 nucleotide sequence: TGTGCCAGCAGCTTACGTTGGTTGGGCACAGATACGCAGTATTTT.

V and J are TRBV6-5 and TRBJ1-2; TRBD1 agrees at 9 bases. This CDR3 has 14 amino acids. Germline V CDR1 and CDR2: MNHEY, SVGAGI. V lost 6 bases, J lost 4 bases, and 6 bases stayed unmatched. CDR3 sequence reads: CASSPDRGFYGYTF. CDR3 bases: TGTGCCAGCAGCCCCGACAGGGGGTTCTATGGCTACACCTTC.

The rearrangement links TRBV6-5 to TRBJ1-3; perhaps TRBD1 as D (5 bases). The CDR3 sequence is 13 residues long. The germline V gene encodes CDR1 MNHEY and CDR2 SVGAGI. V lost 8 bases, J lost 2 bases, and 10 bases lay in between. CDR3 region: CASGRQTGNTIYF. For the CDR3, the DNA is TGTGCCAGCGGTCGACAGACTGGAAACACCATATATTTT.

The rearrangement links TRBV4-1 to TRBJ1-5; weak D call: TRBD1 (5 bases). Germline CDR1 reads MGHRA; CDR2 reads YSYEKL. Trimming stripped 0 bases from V and 7 bases from J, with 10 bases between. The CDR3 consists of 14 residues. CDR3 in DNA: TGCGCCAGCAGCCAAGAGGAGGGGAACCAGCCCCAGCATTTT. Translating it yields CASSQEEGNQPQHF.

This clone turned up a few times. The genes are TRBV18 and TRBJ2-3, with TRBD1 as a possible D gene (6 bases). This CDR3 is 17 amino acids long. CDR1 KGHSH and CDR2 LQKENI come from the germline V gene. Between the trimmed V and J ends, which lost 3 bases and 0 bases, there was a span of 16 bases. Written as DNA, the CDR3 is TGTGCCAGCTCACCGACATTTCGGGACACCAGCACAGATACGCAGTATTTT. Translating gives CASSPTFRDTSTDTQYF.

This chain connects TRBV11-2 to TRBJ2-1; 10 bases agree with TRBD2. The J segment lost 9 bases and the V segment lost 0 bases, leaving 8 bases of the junction unmatched. This CDR3 spans 16 amino acids. The germline V gene encodes CDR1 SGHAT and CDR2 FQNNGV. The CDR3 is CASSLDRAGGILEQFF. The CDR3 nucleotides read TGTGCCAGCAGCTTAGATCGAGCGGGAGGGATTCTTGAGCAGTTCTTC.

The chain employs TRBV10-1 and TRBJ1-5; 10 bases are shared with TRBD1. The CDR3 totals 21 residues. Germline V CDR1 and CDR2: WNHNN, SYGVQD (reference sequence). The trim removed 0 bases at V and 7 bases at J, leaving 21 bases unmatched. CDR3 region: CASSESRKGDRGNLGRQPQHF. The CDR3 DNA reads as TGCGCCAGCAGTGAGTCGAGAAAGGGGGACAGGGGCAATTTGGGTAGGCAGCCCCAGCATTTT.

The chain has TRBV7-8 and TRBJ2-1, with 7 bases identical to TRBD2. The CDR3 spans 16 residues. From germline, CDR1 is SGHVS and CDR2 FQNEAQ. The V gene end was trimmed by 0 bases and the J gene end by 6 bases; junction bases not matched to a gene: 8. CDR3 loop: CASSLAIMGGGNEQFF. DNA of the CDR3: TGTGCCAGCAGCTTAGCCATCATGGGGGGGGGCAATGAGCAGTTCTTC. Filled out from reference TRBV7-8 and TRBJ2-1, the complete variable domain reads GAGVSQSPRYKVAKRGQDVALRCDPISGHVSLFWYQQALGQGPEFLTYFQNEAQLDKSGLPSDRFFAERPEGSVSTLKIQRTQQEDSAVYLCASSLAIMGGGNEQFFGPGTRLTVL.

The chain is built from TRBV12-5 and TRBJ1-6; D ambiguous. The CDR3 consists of 14 residues. V was shortened by 7 bases and J by 4 bases, with 11 bases between the two germline ends. Germline assignment: CDR1 LGHNT and CDR2 FRNRAP. CDR3 amino acids: CASDSDSYNSPLHF. CDR3 sequence (DNA): TGTGCTAGTGATTCTGATTCTTATAATTCACCCCTCCACTTT. Supplemented by reference TRBV12-5 and TRBJ1-6, the full variable domain reads DARVTQTPRHKVTEMGQEVTMRCQPILGHNTVFWYRQTMMQGLELLAYFRNRAPLDDSGMPKDRFSAEMPDATLATLKIQPSEPRDSAVYFCASDSDSYNSPLHFGNGTRLTVT.

V gene TRBV28 combines with J gene TRBJ1-6; no clear D gene. This CDR3 has 15 amino acids. V gave up 7 bases and J gave up 8 bases, with 18 bases separating them. Germline CDR1 is MDHEN and CDR2 is SYDVKM. The CDR3 here is CASNLQDREHSPLHF. The CDR3 DNA sequence: TGTGCCAGCAACCTCCAGGATCGGGAGCATTCACCCCTCCACTTT.